The source of this T cell receptor beta chain is a study of cytomegalovirus exposure and HLA in healthy donors (dated by TCRdb to about 2017). A note on the overall study: In an earlier analysis of 587 of the donors, approximately 300 Gb of sequence data and 90 million to 120 million unique TCR beta sequences from approximately 180 million T cells were reported. An early release covering 550 to 650 HLA-typed donors comprised approximately 300 gigabases of sequencing data and around 86 million unique TCR sequences. Of the 300 to 500 genotyped donors, less than 85% were placed in the genetic ancestry cluster associated with self-reported Caucasian donors. The study aimed to test whether cataloging public T cell receptors could reveal signatures of past pathogen exposure. The T cell repertoires of some 700 subjects were profiled by immunosequencing and related to cytomegalovirus serostatus. A separate validation cohort of more than 100 different subjects was used in addition to the 666-subject first cohort. The study combined high-throughput TCR immunosequencing, statistical association of individual TCRs with disease status, and machine learning to predict cytomegalovirus infection status. To study patterns of TCR occurrence, a later analysis re-analyzed previously published TCR beta repertoires from around 700 donors and added high-resolution HLA genotyping. Rather than using new phenotypic data, the later analysis identified candidate immune exposures from TCR beta sequences and from how often those sequences occurred across donors. In an earlier analysis of about 590 of the donors, high-throughput TCR beta sequencing was used to judge whether each TCR beta V gene segment behaved as functional or pseudogenic. Donor age, sex, ethnicity and CMV serostatus were collected together with the repertoire data. A later genetic analysis used genome-wide SNP genotypes for about 60% of the roughly 700 donors, treating that subset as a discovery cohort. Every repertoire in the discovery cohort had been generated on one and the same sequencing platform. Both class I and class II loci were covered by HLA typing, at four-digit resolution. The number of typed donors differed by locus: 629-630 for A, B, C, DRB1 and DQB1; roughly 510 for DQA1; 606 for DPA1; and approximately 450 for DPB1. Because of strong linkage in the cohort, 4 to 6 DR-DQ haplotypes were treated as single units for association and clustering. Across around 400 genotyped donors of the cohort, an average of about 240,000 unique TCR beta nucleotide sequences per donor were sequenced, and roughly 20% of those sequences were non-productive.

On the study overall, not on this receptor specifically: In a later analysis, most CMV-associated TCR beta chains were found to appear HLA-restricted, with HLA associations seemingly driven largely by CMV exposure. In a later genetic analysis, a missense DCLRE1C variant was associated with V-gene and J-gene trimming of TCR beta chains, and the association was replicated in an independent cohort. The earlier analysis of some 560 of the donors excluded roughly 17 rarely observed V segments, including chromosome 9 orphons, because counts were too low. The classifier was reported to diagnose cytomegalovirus status with high specificity and sensitivity in both the original cohort and the validation cohort. The sequencing pipeline was judged likely to have produced a cluster of highly shared sequence variants as a technical artifact. Most TCR sequences were seen in very few donors, while some public TCRs were found in many individuals. CMV serostatus was the only immune exposure information available for the cohort. A further reported finding was that TCR beta sequences accurately predicted the HLA-A and HLA-B alleles for most subjects in the first cohort. The presence/absence analyses assumed that sequencing depth was roughly uniform across donors, and that assumption may not be true. HLA typing was unavailable for some donors at each locus, so association tests used only the typed subset. A later genetic analysis reported fewer N-insertions in productive TCRs among donors in an Asian-associated ancestry cluster than the roughly 690-donor mean. In a later analysis, HLA-associated TCR beta chains showed more clonal expansion and lower generation probabilities than non-associated chains that were equally common. Three of the identified cytomegalovirus-associated TCR beta chains were confirmed in vitro to be specific for cytomegalovirus antigens. In an earlier analysis of about 600 of the donors, most TCR beta V segments appeared in productive rearrangements about 90% or about 30% of the time, broadly matching IMGT annotations. In the study, approximately 150 TCR beta chains were listed as associated with cytomegalovirus. When HLA alleles, especially DR and DQ, strongly co-occurred, TCR associations were difficult to assign to individual alleles. Because the 87-base-pair reads could not distinguish some IMGT-functional V segments, including TRBV6-2 and TRBV6-3, those segments were excluded. According to the authors, the approach could potentially be generalized to other disease states and immunological phenotypes. This cohort had only TCR beta chains sequenced, and the lack of alpha or paired-chain data limited which features could be detected. Specific HLA alleles were associated with 15,000 to 20,000 TCR beta sequences at a false discovery rate of 0.05 in a later analysis. According to a later analysis, TCR association rates differed among HLA loci, with DRB1 alleles showing the most associated TCRs and HLA-C alleles showing the fewest. According to a later analysis, parvovirus B19, influenza, CMV and Epstein-Barr virus appeared linked to several top co-occurrence clusters. Linkage disequilibrium might explain the correlated functional status among segregating V segments, but an unknown experimental factor could not be excluded.

The cohort consisted of hundreds of healthy bone marrow donors. At the time of sampling, all cohort members were nominally healthy, though unrecorded immune exposures were likely present. The donor was CMV seropositive and belonged to the group of 250 to 300 seropositive cohort members. Each donor provided a peripheral blood sample, and peripheral blood mononuclear cells were used for TCR beta sequencing. The Qiagen DNeasy Blood Extraction Kit was used to extract genomic DNA from the blood cell samples. The germline V gene sets CDR1 to MNHEY and CDR2 to SVGAGI. From the cysteine through the phenylalanine, the CDR3 covers 15 amino acids. This entry keeps only the CDR3 DNA: 45 bases, framed from base 1. Germline trimming amounts to 6 bases on V and 4 bases on J, with 9 as the count of junction bases outside the gene matches. The method was the immunoSEQ multiplex PCR assay. The multiplex PCR relied on a mix of 60 forward primers for TCR Vbeta segments and 13 reverse primers for TCR Jbeta segments. The CDR3 region of rearranged TCR beta genes was amplified from genomic DNA with a multiplex PCR assay. On the Illumina HiSeq System, the amplified TCR beta libraries were sequenced as 87-base-pair reads. For the original study's pipeline: A later analysis counted about 76 million unique TCR beta chains across the 500 to 850 repertoires, and some 11 million of these chains were shared by at least two donors. To remove PCR and sequencing errors, raw reads were error-corrected and collapsed into unique sequences using a nearest-neighbor algorithm that merged closely related sequences. Alignment of CDR3 sequences to IMGT reference sequences was used to assign V, D and J gene segments. For a sequence to be retained, a match of at least six nucleotides was required to both a V gene segment and a J gene segment. Rearrangements were called productive when the CDR3 lacked stop codons and stayed in frame with V and J; all others were non-productive. Following IMGT convention, CDR3 was defined as the stretch from the second conserved V-encoded cysteine up to the conserved J-encoded phenylalanine. In an earlier analysis of approximately 500 of the donors, sequences lacking an unambiguous match to a single V gene segment were excluded. An earlier analysis of fewer than 750 of the donors called V segments functional above 56.7% productive rearrangements and segregating when the between-donor standard deviation exceeded 5%. To diagnose cytomegalovirus status from the catalog of TCR beta chain sequences, a statistical classification framework was built. In a later analysis, V and J genes were assigned by comparing TCR nucleotide sequences against IMGT/GENE-DB human TR gene sequences. The TCRdist pipeline was used in a later analysis to assign CDR3 sequences and most-parsimonious VDJ recombination scenarios. In a later analysis, each TCR beta chain was defined by its CDR3 amino acid sequence together with its V-gene family, and reads lacking a unique V-gene family were excluded. As a way to deal with suspected cross-contamination and a sequencing artifact, a later analysis dropped 500 to 700 nucleotide sequences that were highly shared and had low generation probability. For each public chain, a later analysis derived a clonal expansion index from normalized ranks of inferred template counts within each repertoire. In a later analysis, generation probabilities were computed with a VDJ recombination model fitted to out-of-frame rearrangements, and the resulting probabilities were checked against IGoR. In a later analysis, hypergeometric tests were used to score TCR-TCR, TCR-HLA and TCR-CMV co-occurrence, with a repertoire-size bias correction applied to TCR pairs. A later analysis estimated false discovery rates by permuting HLA or CMV assignments 20 times. A later analysis grouped co-occurring TCRs with DBSCAN, adding TCRdist sequence similarity when clustering within HLA-allele-positive subsets. For co-occurrence clustering, repertoires with fewer than 30,000 or more than 120,000 public chains were excluded, along with several repertoires with anomalous nucleotide sharing. TCRdb limited this immuneACCESS table to in-frame rearrangements with V and J called. A share of clones is missing; checked studies link under half to unresolved V genes, and the rest is unexplained. V and J calls and clone size come straight from that table; D and trimming were deduced from the DNA. This sample lists some 100,000 clones; approximately 69% were detected once. About 9.9% of the sample is in the top ten clones.

In regard to this clone: Its antigen is not yet known. No clone much larger than this one lies a single base away; base qualities are absent.

The rearranged chain carries TRBV6-5 and TRBJ2-3, with 8 junctional bases fitting TRBD2. Sequencing was done on a sample of PBMCs. The TCR sequence derives from a woman aged 50 to 60 in good health and CMV-seropositive. DNA sequence: TGTGCCAGCAGCCCGCCCGGGGGGGCCCCAGATACGCAGTATTTT. This gives the protein CASSPPGGAPDTQYF.